The next 27 T cell receptor beta chains were all read from a single sample in a study of blood T cell repertoires in COVID-19. Here immunoSEQ multiplex PCR was the method, and the copy in TCRdb shows in-frame clones only, minus some. The sample carries some 170,000 clones, around 80% recorded once. Sequencing input: peripheral blood. The receptors originated from a man between 60 and 70 years old with acute or convalescent COVID-19.

V gene TRBV19 combines with J gene TRBJ1-1, with D possibly being TRBD1 (5 bases). Trimming left V 5 bases short and J 1 base short, with 20 bases between. The CDR3 extends over 17 amino acids. Germline loops: CDR1 LNHDA, CDR2 SQIVND (reference sequence). The DNA for the CDR3 is TGTGCCAGTAGTCGATATCAGGGTTTGCGGACGAACACTGAAGCTTTCTTT. It specifies CASSRYQGLRTNTEAFF. The full variable domain, in which reference TRBV19 and TRBJ1-1 provide the parts outside the CDR3, is DGGITQSPKYLFRKEGQNVTLSCEQNLNHDAMYWYRQDPGQGLRLIYYSQIVNDFQKGDIAEGYSVSREKKESFPLTVTSAQKNPTAFYLCASSRYQGLRTNTEAFFGQGTRLTVV.

This chain connects TRBV20-1 to TRBJ1-1; possible D gene TRBD1, 5 bases. Germline CDR1 is DFQATT and CDR2 is SNEGSKA (reference sequence). With 3 bases removed from V and 1 base from J, the gap between germline ends came to 15 bases. This CDR3 is 15 amino acids long. The CDR3 DNA reads as TGCAGTGCTAGTGGCGGGAGGGACGCGAACACTGAAGCTTTCTTT. It specifies CSASGGRDANTEAFF.

Here the CDR3 reads CASSPNPHNPNEQFF. The CDR3 DNA reads TGTGCCAGCAGCCCGAATCCCCACAACCCCAATGAGCAGTTCTTC. The rearrangement uses TRBV7-2 and TRBJ2-1; D call uncertain. Per the germline V gene, CDR1 is SGHTA and CDR2 is FQGNSA. The CDR3 length is 15 residues. Trimming removed 5 bases at V and 6 bases at J, with 17 bases between.

J is TRBJ2-1 and V is TRBV10-1; 7 nucleotides match TRBD1. Per the germline V gene, CDR1 is WNHNN and CDR2 is SYGVQD (reference sequence). V shed 4 bases and J 9 bases; nucleotides not matched to a gene: 15. CDR3 size: 16 residues. CDR3 protein: CASSGPTGYIWVEQFF. The CDR3 DNA sequence: TGCGCCAGCAGTGGTCCGACAGGGTATATTTGGGTTGAGCAGTTCTTC.

V and J are TRBV30 and TRBJ2-7; a possible D gene is TRBD2 (6 bases). With 2 bases removed from V and 4 bases from J, the gap between germline ends came to 12 bases. The CDR3 contains 13 residues. The V gene's germline CDR1 is GTSNPN and CDR2 SVGIG (reference sequence). DNA for the CDR3: TGTGCCTGGAGTATGGACGGGAGTTACGAGCAGTACTTC. This encodes CAWSMDGSYEQYF.

The chain is built from TRBV18 and TRBJ2-1, with D perhaps matching TRBD2 (5 bases). The V gene lost 6 bases and the J gene lost 7 bases, with 16 bases spanning the gap. The CDR3 runs 14 residues. Germline lookup yields CDR1 KGHSH and CDR2 LQKENI. The CDR3 DNA sequence: TGTGCCAGCTCGTTCTCCGGAGGTATGAATGAGCAGTTCTTC. Translated: CASSFSGGMNEQFF. Together with reference TRBV18 and TRBJ2-1, the CDR3 gives the full variable domain: NAGVMQNPRHLVRRRGQEARLRCSPMKGHSHVYWYRQLPEEGLKFMVYLQKENIIDESGMPKERFSAEFPKEGPSILRIQQVVRGDSAAYFCASSFSGGMNEQFFGPGTRLTVL.

J is TRBJ2-5 and V is TRBV4-3; 9 nucleotides agree with TRBD1. CDR1 LGHNA and CDR2 YSLEER come from the germline V gene. After removal of 0 bases from V and 5 bases from J, the junction contained 7 bases not matched to a gene. The CDR3 loop spans 16 amino acids. In DNA form, the CDR3 reads TGCGCCAGCAGCCAAGATAGGGTCGGGACAGGGGAGACCCAGTACTTC. Protein sequence: CASSQDRVGTGETQYF.

This clone was observed a single time. The chain employs TRBV25-1 and TRBJ2-7; TRBD1 aligns across 8 bases. Looked up from germline, CDR1 is MGHDK and CDR2 is SYGVNS. V lost 4 bases, J lost 5 bases, and 13 bases stayed unmatched. The CDR3 totals 16 residues. Here the CDR3 reads CASSARPTGVSHEQYF. The DNA for the CDR3 is TGTGCCAGCAGTGCCCGCCCGACAGGGGTAAGTCACGAGCAGTACTTC.

The genes are TRBV28 and TRBJ1-2, with D perhaps TRBD1 (5 bases). The V end was cut by 2 bases, the J end by 7 bases, with 14 bases between. The CDR3 loop spans 14 amino acids. Germline-derived CDR1 and CDR2 are MDHEN and SYDVKM. CDR3 sequence: CASSLVEGARGYTF. CDR3 sequence (DNA): TGTGCCAGCAGTTTAGTCGAAGGGGCTCGTGGCTACACCTTC.

This clone was detected only a few times. The chain combines TRBV12-3 or TRBV12-4 with TRBJ2-1; 7 positions match TRBD2. There are 12 residues in the CDR3. J was trimmed by 10 bases and V by 4 bases; bases with no gene match: 4. CDR3 nucleotides: TGTGCCAGCAGTTACATGGGGGGGGAGCAGTTCTTC. It is translated as CASSYMGGEQFF.

This clone came up once. The CDR3 region has the DNA TGTGCCAGTTCCCGACAGGCGAACACTGAAGCTTTCTTT. It encodes CASSRQANTEAFF. The V and J genes are TRBV19 and TRBJ1-1; D possibly corresponds to TRBD1 (6 bases). V lost 8 bases and J lost 1, with 11 bases in between. CDR3 length equals 13 residues. The V gene's germline CDR1 is LNHDA and CDR2 SQIVND (reference sequence). The whole variable domain, filled in from reference TRBV19 and TRBJ1-1, reads DGGITQSPKYLFRKEGQNVTLSCEQNLNHDAMYWYRQDPGQGLRLIYYSQIVNDFQKGDIAEGYSVSREKKESFPLTVTSAQKNPTAFYLCASSRQANTEAFFGQGTRLTVV.

J is TRBJ1-3 and V is TRBV2, with 7 bases identical to TRBD1. Germline V gene sequence: CDR1 SNHLY, CDR2 FYNNEI. V dropped 6 bases and J dropped 3; count of bases not matched to a gene: 2. The CDR3 covers 13 residues. DNA of the CDR3: TGTGCCAGCAGCGGGACAGATGGAAACACCATATATTTT. It codes for CASSGTDGNTIYF.

The chain couples TRBV5-1 to TRBJ1-1; 9 nucleotides align to TRBD1. V shed 4 bases and J 5 bases; nucleotides not matched to a gene: 15. Germline V gene data show CDR1 as SGHRS and CDR2 as YFSETQ. CDR3 length: 17 residues. CDR3 in DNA: TGCGCCAGCAGCGGGAGGGGACAGGGCATCGGGGGGACTGAAGCTTTCTTT. It codes for CASSGRGQGIGGTEAFF.

This chain connects TRBV11-1 to TRBJ2-2; D is unresolved. The V gene lost 3 bases and the J gene lost 4 bases, with 15 bases spanning the gap. Germline lookup yields CDR1 SGHAT and CDR2 FQDESV (reference sequence). The CDR3 totals 16 residues. CDR3 amino acids: CASSFLKLTATGELFF. CDR3 coding DNA: TGTGCCAGCAGCTTTCTCAAGCTAACAGCCACCGGGGAGCTGTTTTTT. Variable domain in full (rest from reference TRBV11-1 and TRBJ2-2): EAEVAQSPRYKITEKSQAVAFWCDPISGHATLYWYRQILGQGPELLVQFQDESVVDDSQLPKDRFSAERLKGVDSTLKIQPAELGDSAMYLCASSFLKLTATGELFFGEGSRLTVL.

This clone was recorded a few times. The genes are TRBV19 and TRBJ1-5; D unclear. Deletions cut 7 bases from V and 0 bases from J, with 10 bases between. CDR1 and CDR2 from the germline V gene are LNHDA and SQIVND (reference sequence). The CDR3 runs to 14 residues. CDR3 region: CASTIPYSNQPQHF. As DNA, the CDR3 is TGTGCCAGTACCATCCCCTATAGCAATCAGCCCCAGCATTTT. Full variable domain (rest looked up from reference TRBV19 and TRBJ1-5): DGGITQSPKYLFRKEGQNVTLSCEQNLNHDAMYWYRQDPGQGLRLIYYSQIVNDFQKGDIAEGYSVSREKKESFPLTVTSAQKNPTAFYLCASTIPYSNQPQHFGDGTRLSIL.

This clone was seen only a few times. V gene TRBV3-1 (or the pseudogene TRBV3-2) combines with J gene TRBJ1-2, with a possible D match to TRBD1 (5 bases). Trimming took 8 bases from V and 4 from J, leaving 14 bases between them. CDR1 is LGHDT and CDR2 is YNNKEL in the germline V gene (reference sequence). CDR3 length: 13 amino acids. This CDR3 reads CASSPGGPYGYTF. In DNA form, the CDR3 reads TGTGCCAGCTCCCCGGGGGGTCCCTATGGCTACACCTTC.

The genes are TRBV5-1 and TRBJ2-2, with no clear D. The CDR3 has 14 residues. Trimming pared 0 bases from V and 0 bases from J, leaving 3 bases between. Germline lookup yields CDR1 SGHRS and CDR2 YFSETQ. DNA for the CDR3: TGCGCCAGCAGCTTGGACACGAACACCGGGGAGCTGTTTTTT. Encoded protein: CASSLDTNTGELFF.

This clone has a count of ten or more. The chain has TRBV5-5 and TRBJ1-2, with D tentatively TRBD1 (5 bases). Germline V lookup: CDR1 SGHKS, CDR2 YYEKEE (reference sequence). The CDR3 totals 15 residues. V lost 4 bases, J lost 6 bases, and 19 bases lay in between. The CDR3 here is CASSAWGNPADGYTF. As DNA, the CDR3 is TGTGCCAGCAGCGCCTGGGGCAACCCCGCCGATGGCTACACCTTC.

This clone was seen a single time. V is TRBV18 and J is TRBJ2-5; 9 bases agree with TRBD2. V was pared by 6 bases and J by 5 bases, with 7 bases of the junction left unmatched. Germline CDR1 and CDR2: KGHSH and LQKENI. This CDR3 spans 14 amino acids. The CDR3 protein is CASSPGTSLETQYF. Here the CDR3 DNA reads TGTGCCAGCTCTCCCGGGACTAGCTTGGAGACCCAGTACTTC.

V is TRBV19 and J is TRBJ1-2; D not resolved. CDR3 size: 11 residues. The V end was cut by 7 bases, the J end by 4 bases, with 7 bases between. Germline V gene sequence: CDR1 LNHDA, CDR2 SQIVND (reference sequence). CDR3 sequence reads: CASTATYGYTF. The CDR3 DNA reads as TGTGCCAGTACCGCTACCTATGGCTACACCTTC.

This clone showed up just a few times. V usage is TRBV28 and J usage is TRBJ1-2; 7 bases map to TRBD1. Unmatched junction bases numbered 4, after V lost 4 bases and J lost 2 bases. The CDR3 spans 14 residues. Germline V gene lookup returns CDR1 MDHEN and CDR2 SYDVKM. CDR3 DNA sequence: TGTGCCAGCAGTTACCAGACAGGGAACTATGGCTACACCTTC. It encodes CASSYQTGNYGYTF.

The chain recombines TRBV27 with TRBJ1-5; D is unresolved. Germline CDR1 is MNHEY and CDR2 is SMNVEV (reference sequence). The CDR3 is made up of 13 amino acids. With 3 bases removed from V and 5 bases from J, the gap between germline ends came to 8 bases. CDR3 residues: CASSFGLYQPQHF. The DNA of the CDR3 is TGTGCCAGCAGTTTTGGGCTCTATCAGCCCCAGCATTTT.

The chain joins TRBV30 to TRBJ2-7; D may be TRBD2 (5 bases). The CDR3 length is 12 residues. V was shortened by 0 bases and J by 9 bases, with 12 bases between the two germline ends. Germline CDR1 is GTSNPN and CDR2 is SVGIG (reference sequence). The CDR3 spells CAWSVLWGVQYF. DNA of the CDR3: TGTGCCTGGAGTGTATTGTGGGGAGTGCAGTACTTC.

The chain has TRBV19 and TRBJ1-5; D call uncertain. Trimming removed 5 bases at V and 0 bases at J, with 20 bases between. Germline values: CDR1 LNHDA, CDR2 SQIVND (reference sequence). The CDR3 runs to 18 residues. The CDR3 loop is CASSLRERMINSNQPQHF. The CDR3 region has the DNA TGTGCCAGTAGTTTGAGGGAACGAATGATAAATAGCAATCAGCCCCAGCATTTT.

Only a few counts were recorded for this clone. The chain recombines TRBV5-4 with TRBJ1-3; D unclear. CDR3 size: 13 residues. CDR1 is SGHNT, CDR2 YYREEE, per germline (reference sequence). V was pared by 4 bases and J by 1 base, with 6 bases between. The CDR3 here is CASSSESGNTIYF. The CDR3 bases are TGTGCCAGCAGCAGCGAATCTGGAAACACCATATATTTT.

The chain recombines TRBV6-1 with TRBJ1-1; 10 bases line up with TRBD1. CDR3 length: 15 residues. Germline CDR1 and CDR2: MNHNS and SASEGT. J was trimmed by 1 base and V by 3 bases; bases with no gene match: 2. CDR3 sequence (DNA): TGTGCCAGCAGTGATCGGACAGGGGGGAACACTGAAGCTTTCTTT. Encoded protein: CASSDRTGGNTEAFF.

The rearrangement links TRBV7-2 to TRBJ2-1; a weak D match, TRBD1 (6 bases). Trimming pared 7 bases from V and 8 bases from J, leaving 18 bases between. This CDR3 is 14 amino acids long. The V gene's germline CDR1 is SGHTA and CDR2 FQGNSA. In DNA form, the CDR3 reads TGTGCCAGCACCTACACAGGGAACGGGGATGAGCAGTTCTTC. As protein: CASTYTGNGDEQFF. The full variable domain, with the rest looked up from reference TRBV7-2 and TRBJ2-1, is GAGVSQSPSNKVTEKGKDVELRCDPISGHTALYWYRQSLGQGLEFLIYFQGNSAPDKSGLPSDRFSAERTGGSVSTLTIQRTQQEDSAVYLCASTYTGNGDEQFFGPGTRLTVL.